This T cell receptor (beta chain) was found in a study of Ad26.COV2.S vaccination and SARS-CoV-2 variants. Treatment reported: roughly 18 received Ad26.COV2.S at low or high dose, single or two shots; about 5 received placebo; per-sample allocation not given. Sampling was done on day 63 after the first vaccine or placebo injection. Germline V gene sequence: CDR1 LGHNA, CDR2 YSLEER. V lost 0 bases and J lost 7, with 16 bases in between. The CDR3 sequence is 16 residues long. TCRdb's copy holds only in-frame clones and misses some; the assay was immunoSEQ multiplex PCR. This table has hundreds of thousands of clones, around 88% appearing once.

This receptor was taken from a person aged 18 to 59 who received the Ad26.COV2.S COVID-19 vaccine or a placebo. The V and J genes are TRBV4-3 and TRBJ1-5; no clear D. The input for sequencing was peripheral blood, taken in a trial of Ad26.COV2.S vaccine versus placebo. CDR3 bases: TGCGCCAGCAGCCAAGATGTATTAGGGATTGGGCAGCCCCAGCATTTT. The encoded protein is CASSQDVLGIGQPQHF.